This TCR beta chain was found in a study of beta chain features in type 1 diabetes. Overall study findings and caveats: Shortening that was moderate but significant affected the TCRB CDR3s of Type 1 diabetes patients in all four CD4+ subsets.

CDR3 length equals 13 residues. CDR1 is SGHTA and CDR2 is FQGTGA in the germline V gene. Trimming left V 5 bases short and J 9 bases short, with 14 bases between. Regarding this clone: Its target is not known.

Expressed TCRB transcripts got sequenced, as all isolated RNA was reverse transcribed. The repertoire was sequenced with immunoSEQ multiplex PCR; TCRdb's copy has only in-frame clones and lacks some. This sample has under 300,000 clones, with around 21% found just once. The sequence was collected from a woman aged 40 to 49 with type 1 diabetes. The chain links TRBV7-3 to TRBJ2-1, with D uncertain. Sequenced sample: naive CD4+ T cells from blood. CDR3 nucleotide sequence: TGTGCCAGCAGCAGTCAGAGCGACGGTGAGCAGTTCTTC. Translated, it gives CASSSQSDGEQFF.